What follows are 22 T cell receptor beta chains derived from one specimen sequenced in a study of brain T cells in children with intractable seizures. The protocol was immunoSEQ multiplex PCR, while the TCRdb copy is restricted to in-frame clones and leaves out a portion. The sample carries under 400,000 clones, over 90% recorded once. Time point denoted: blood from clinic visit 5 months post-surgery; TSC patient then seizure free. Specimen: peripheral blood, collected roughly 5 months after surgery. These TCRs come from a boy in the first two years of life with tuberous sclerosis and intractable seizures.

This chain uses TRBV7-8 with TRBJ2-4; D may be TRBD1 (6 bases). The germline V and J ends were trimmed by 1 base and 7 bases, with 17 bases remaining between them. Germline values: CDR1 SGHVS, CDR2 FQNEAQ. The CDR3 is 16 residues long. The CDR3 bases are TGTGCCAGCAGCTTAGGGAAAATTGGACAGCGGAACATTCAGTACTTC. Protein sequence: CASSLGKIGQRNIQYF.

The chain links TRBV6-2 or TRBV6-3 to TRBJ2-3; no reliable D call. Deletions cut 4 bases from V and 5 bases from J, with 4 bases between. This CDR3 spans 11 amino acids. CDR1 is MNHEY, CDR2 SVGEGT, per germline. CDR3 region: CASSFLDTQYF. CDR3 bases: TGTGCCAGCAGTTTCTTAGATACGCAGTATTTT.

The V gene is TRBV30, the J gene TRBJ1-6, with 9 nucleotides matching TRBD1. The germline V gene has CDR1 GTSNPN and CDR2 SVGIG (reference sequence). With 8 bases clipped from V and 4 bases from J, the junction kept 3 bases outside the gene matches. The CDR3 spans 13 residues. The CDR3, as DNA: TGTGCCGGGACAGGGATGTATAATTCACCCCTCCACTTT. This sequence encodes CAGTGMYNSPLHF. Supplemented by reference TRBV30 and TRBJ1-6, the full variable domain reads SQTIHQWPATLVQPVGSPLSLECTVEGTSNPNLYWYRQAAGRGLQLLFYSVGIGQISSEVPQNLSASRPQDRQFILSSKKLLLSDSGFYLCAGTGMYNSPLHFGNGTRLTVT.

This clone was recorded once. V usage is TRBV19 and J usage is TRBJ1-2; D possibly corresponds to TRBD1 (5 bases). The V gene's germline CDR1 is LNHDA and CDR2 SQIVND (reference sequence). Trimming removed 7 bases from V and 2 bases from J, with 14 bases in between. This CDR3 spans 14 amino acids. The CDR3, as DNA: TGTGCCAGTACTAGGGTCTCAGGGAACTATGGCTACACCTTC. Encoded protein: CASTRVSGNYGYTF.

The V call is TRBV3-1 (or the pseudogene TRBV3-2), the J call TRBJ2-2, with TRBD2 identical over 15 bases. There are 18 residues in the CDR3. The ends lost 2 bases at V and 3 bases at J; junction bases unmatched: 4. Per the germline V gene, CDR1 is LGHDT and CDR2 is YNNKEL (reference sequence). The CDR3: CASSQYGTSGGHTGELFF. The CDR3, as DNA: TGTGCCAGCAGCCAATACGGGACTAGCGGGGGGCACACCGGGGAGCTGTTTTTT.

The chain couples TRBV20-1 to TRBJ2-3; maybe TRBD2 (5 bases). The CDR3 runs 13 residues. The V gene lost 3 bases and the J gene lost 5 bases, with 12 bases spanning the gap. The germline V gene encodes CDR1 DFQATT and CDR2 SNEGSKA (reference sequence). CDR3 bases: TGCAGTGCTAGTCTCCTAGCCCAAGATACGCAGTATTTT. Translation: CSASLLAQDTQYF.

The J gene is TRBJ1-2, the V gene TRBV29-1; weak D call: TRBD1 (5 bases). Per the germline V gene, CDR1 is SQVTM and CDR2 is ANQGSEA. There are 15 residues in the CDR3. Between the trimmed V and J ends, which lost 0 bases and 5 bases, there was a span of 16 bases. The CDR3 reads CSVEDRKVSGYGYTF. The DNA for the CDR3 is TGCAGCGTTGAAGATCGGAAAGTTTCAGGGTATGGCTACACCTTC.

The chain combines TRBV29-1 with TRBJ2-1; D assignment may be TRBD1 or TRBD2 (5 bases each). Germline-derived CDR1 and CDR2 are SQVTM and ANQGSEA. CDR3 length: 13 residues. Trimming took 4 bases from V and 8 from J, leaving 15 bases between them. The CDR3 is CSVVPGRGYEQFF. CDR3 in DNA: TGCAGCGTTGTTCCGGGACGGGGATATGAGCAGTTCTTC.

The rearrangement joins TRBV20-1 to TRBJ1-1; D is uncertain. Trimming left V 3 bases short and J 0 bases short, with 11 bases between. Germline V lookup: CDR1 DFQATT, CDR2 SNEGSKA (reference sequence). This CDR3 has 14 residues. For the CDR3, the DNA is TGCAGTGCTAGTTGGGGTCCTTTGAACACTGAAGCTTTCTTT. Amino acids: CSASWGPLNTEAFF.

CDR3 coding DNA: TGTGCCAGCAGTGACTCAGGGAGCAATCAGCCCCAGCATTTT. Its protein is CASSDSGSNQPQHF. The chain uses TRBV6-4 and TRBJ1-5; D gene uncertain. The CDR3 length is 14 residues. CDR1 and CDR2 from the germline V gene are MRHNA and SNTAGT. Trimming took 0 bases from V and 1 from J, leaving 4 bases between them.

This clone was recorded a few times. This sequence joins TRBV7-9 and TRBJ2-7; D could derive from TRBD1 or TRBD2 (5 bases each). Trimming took off 5 bases at V and 5 bases at J, with 13 bases between the two ends. The CDR3 spans 13 residues. Germline V gene sequence: CDR1 SEHNR, CDR2 FQNEAQ (reference sequence). As DNA, the CDR3 is TGTGCCAGCAGCCCCCCCGGGACCCACGAGCAGTACTTC. Encoded protein: CASSPPGTHEQYF.

The V and J genes are TRBV7-3 and TRBJ2-2; 11 bases are a match to TRBD2. CDR1 is SGHTA and CDR2 is FQGTGA in the germline V gene. The V segment lost 5 bases and the J segment 8 bases; nucleotides outside the gene matches: 10. The CDR3 contains 16 residues. The CDR3 loop reads CASSPVVAGGLGELFF. For the CDR3, the DNA is TGTGCCAGCAGCCCCGTCGTAGCGGGAGGGCTAGGGGAGCTGTTTTTT.

The rearrangement links TRBV6-7 to TRBJ2-3, with D hard to call. TRBV6-7 is assigned to the ORF class and has an uncertain function. The CDR3 sequence is 14 residues long. Trimming took off 0 bases at V and 2 bases at J, with 6 bases between the two ends. The CDR3 sequence is CASSYSGLTDTQYF. The CDR3 bases are TGTGCCAGCAGTTACTCAGGCCTCACAGATACGCAGTATTTT.

This clone came up once. The chain joins TRBV5-6 to TRBJ2-5; 9 positions agree with TRBD1. Per the germline V gene, CDR1 is SGHDT and CDR2 is YYEEEE. CDR3 length equals 16 residues. The trim removed 4 bases at V and 1 base at J, leaving 8 bases unmatched. CDR3: CASSPTGGFGQETQYF. DNA of the CDR3: TGTGCCAGCAGCCCCACAGGGGGCTTCGGCCAAGAGACCCAGTACTTC.

The rearrangement links TRBV4-1 to TRBJ2-7; 9 bases are a match to TRBD1. Losses at the gene ends were 4 bases for V and 4 bases for J; bases not matched to a gene: 8. This CDR3 spans 15 amino acids. The germline V gene has CDR1 MGHRA and CDR2 YSYEKL. CDR3 nucleotides: TGCGCCAGCAGCCCCCTCGGGACAGGGATTTACGAGCAGTACTTC. It codes for CASSPLGTGIYEQYF.

V gene TRBV5-6 combines with J gene TRBJ2-1, with D maybe TRBD2 (5 bases). V lost 0 bases and J 7 bases, leaving 8 bases between the germline ends. CDR1 and CDR2 (germline): SGHDT, YYEEEE. The CDR3 is 13 residues long. The CDR3 DNA is TGTGCCAGCAGCTTGGGCGCGGGTAATGAGCAGTTCTTC. Protein: CASSLGAGNEQFF.

This clone occurred once. This rearrangement joins TRBV10-3 to TRBJ1-1; tentative D call: TRBD1 (5 bases). Germline V CDR1 and CDR2: ENHRY, SYGVKD. The V end lost 6 bases, the J end lost 0 bases, and 17 bases lay between the germline ends. The CDR3 has 16 amino acids. CDR3 sequence: CAIRGDGGLMNTEAFF. CDR3 in DNA: TGTGCCATCAGGGGGGACGGAGGCCTAATGAACACTGAAGCTTTCTTT.

V is TRBV2 and J is TRBJ1-1, with 8 bases fitting TRBD1. The J segment lost 1 base and the V segment lost 5 bases, leaving 6 bases of the junction unmatched. The germline V gene encodes CDR1 SNHLY and CDR2 FYNNEI. This CDR3 has 15 residues. The CDR3 DNA is TGTGCCAGCAGTCGACAGGGGCTTAAGAACACTGAAGCTTTCTTT. It encodes CASSRQGLKNTEAFF.

In this sample, this clone turned up many times. Different DNA sequences within this sample yield the same CDR3. The chain carries TRBV6-2 or TRBV6-3 and TRBJ2-7; the D is unclear. Per the germline V gene, CDR1 is MNHEY and CDR2 is SVGEGT. V lost 5 bases to trimming and J lost 2 bases, with 4 bases between them. The CDR3 loop spans 11 amino acids. The CDR3 protein is CASSAPYEQYF. CDR3 bases: TGTGCCAGCAGTGCCCCCTACGAGCAGTACTTC.

The chain is built from TRBV24-1 and TRBJ2-1, with D hard to call. The CDR3 covers 13 residues. CDR1 is KGHDR and CDR2 is SFDVKD in the germline V gene. Trimming stripped 5 bases from V and 4 bases from J, with 8 bases between. The CDR3 reads CATSGPEYNEQFF. In nucleotides, the CDR3 is TGTGCCACCAGTGGCCCAGAATACAATGAGCAGTTCTTC.

The V call is TRBV10-3, the J call TRBJ2-7; 12 nucleotides align to TRBD1. After removal of 5 bases from V and 6 bases from J, the junction contained 5 bases not matched to a gene. The CDR3 consists of 14 residues. Germline assignment: CDR1 ENHRY and CDR2 SYGVKD. DNA of the CDR3: TGTGCCATCAGTTTCCGGGACAGGGGGCCCGAGCAGTACTTC. Translated, it gives CAISFRDRGPEQYF.

The V and J genes are TRBV11-3 and TRBJ2-1; D remains ambiguous. The CDR3 covers 14 residues. Germline V lookup: CDR1 SGHNT, CDR2 YENEEA. Trimming took off 3 bases at V and 4 bases at J, with 10 bases between the two ends. The CDR3 DNA reads TGTGCCAGCAGCTTTCATCTACCTTACAATGAGCAGTTCTTC. Amino acids: CASSFHLPYNEQFF.